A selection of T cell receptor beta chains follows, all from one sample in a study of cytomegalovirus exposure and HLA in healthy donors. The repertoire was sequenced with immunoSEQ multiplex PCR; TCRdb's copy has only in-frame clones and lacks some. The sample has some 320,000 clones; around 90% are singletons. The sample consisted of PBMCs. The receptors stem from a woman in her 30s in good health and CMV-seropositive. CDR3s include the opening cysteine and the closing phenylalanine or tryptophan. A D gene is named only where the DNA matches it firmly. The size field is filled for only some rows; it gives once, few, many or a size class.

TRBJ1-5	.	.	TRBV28	CASSLGQGPGQPQHF	TGTGCCAGCAGTTTGGGGCAGGGGCCAGGGCAGCCCCAGCATTTT
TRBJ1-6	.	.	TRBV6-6	CASSYPGSYNSPLHF	TGTGCCAGCAGTTACCCAGGGAGCTATAATTCACCCCTCCACTTT
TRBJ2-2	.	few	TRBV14	CASSQSVGTGELFF	TGTGCCAGCAGCCAATCGGTCGGGACCGGGGAGCTGTTTTTT
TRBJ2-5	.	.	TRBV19	CASSMKNPQYF	TGTGCCAGTAGTATGAAGAACCCCCAGTACTTC
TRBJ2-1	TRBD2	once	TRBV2	CASSDAGEYNEQFF	TGTGCCAGCAGTGATGCGGGGGAGTACAATGAGCAGTTCTTC
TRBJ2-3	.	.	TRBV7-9	CASSLVFGGIDTDTQYF	TGTGCCAGCAGCTTAGTCTTTGGGGGCATAGACACAGATACGCAGTATTTT
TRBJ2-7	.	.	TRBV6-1	CASSEAGPLEQYF	TGTGCCAGCAGTGAGGCGGGGCCCCTCGAGCAGTACTTC
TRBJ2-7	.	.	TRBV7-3	CASSLEQGRAHEQYF	TGTGCCAGCAGCTTAGAGCAGGGGCGAGCCCACGAGCAGTACTTC
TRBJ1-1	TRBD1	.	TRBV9	CASSVARQGSTEAFF	TGTGCCAGCAGCGTAGCCAGACAGGGGAGCACTGAAGCTTTCTTT
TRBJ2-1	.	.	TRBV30	CAWSVGSANNEQFF	TGTGCCTGGAGTGTAGGTAGCGCCAACAATGAGCAGTTCTTC